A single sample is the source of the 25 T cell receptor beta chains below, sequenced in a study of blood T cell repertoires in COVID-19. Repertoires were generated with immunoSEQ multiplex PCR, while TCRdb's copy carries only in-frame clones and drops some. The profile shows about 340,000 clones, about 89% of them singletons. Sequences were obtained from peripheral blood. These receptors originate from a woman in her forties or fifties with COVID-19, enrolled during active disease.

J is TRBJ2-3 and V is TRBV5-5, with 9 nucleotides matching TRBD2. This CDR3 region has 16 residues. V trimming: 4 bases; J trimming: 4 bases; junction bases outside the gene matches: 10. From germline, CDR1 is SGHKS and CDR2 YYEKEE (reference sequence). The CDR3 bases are TGTGCCAGCAGCGTTAGCGGGAGTAAGCGTGCAGATACGCAGTATTTT. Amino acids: CASSVSGSKRADTQYF. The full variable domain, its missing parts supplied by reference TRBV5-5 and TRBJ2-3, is DAGVTQSPTHLIKTRGQQVTLRCSPISGHKSVSWYQQVLGQGPQFIFQYYEKEERGRGNFPDRFSARQFPNYSSELNVNALLLGDSALYLCASSVSGSKRADTQYFGPGTRLTVL.

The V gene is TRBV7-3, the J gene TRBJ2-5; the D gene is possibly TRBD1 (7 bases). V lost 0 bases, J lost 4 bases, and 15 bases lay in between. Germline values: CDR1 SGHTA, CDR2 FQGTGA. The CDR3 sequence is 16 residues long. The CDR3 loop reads CASSLTGGGGLETQYF. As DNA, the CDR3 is TGTGCCAGCAGCTTAACAGGAGGGGGCGGGTTAGAGACCCAGTACTTC.

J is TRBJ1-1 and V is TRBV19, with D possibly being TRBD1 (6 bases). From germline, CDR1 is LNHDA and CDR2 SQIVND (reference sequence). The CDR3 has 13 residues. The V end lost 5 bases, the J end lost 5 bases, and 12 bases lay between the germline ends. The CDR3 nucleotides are TGTGCCAGTAGTGCCGGGACATCGACTGAAGCTTTCTTT. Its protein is CASSAGTSTEAFF.

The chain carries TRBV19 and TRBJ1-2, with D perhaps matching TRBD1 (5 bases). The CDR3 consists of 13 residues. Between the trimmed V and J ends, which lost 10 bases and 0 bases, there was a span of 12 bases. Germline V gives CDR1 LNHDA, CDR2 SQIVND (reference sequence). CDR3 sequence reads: CATGETTNYGYTF. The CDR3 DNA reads TGTGCCACGGGGGAGACAACTAACTATGGCTACACCTTC.

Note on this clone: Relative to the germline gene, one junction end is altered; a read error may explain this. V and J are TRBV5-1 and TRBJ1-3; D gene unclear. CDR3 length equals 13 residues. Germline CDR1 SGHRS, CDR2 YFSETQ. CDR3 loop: CASSHEMSREKDF. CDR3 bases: TGCGCCAGCAGCCATGAGATGAGTCGGGAGAAAGATTTT.

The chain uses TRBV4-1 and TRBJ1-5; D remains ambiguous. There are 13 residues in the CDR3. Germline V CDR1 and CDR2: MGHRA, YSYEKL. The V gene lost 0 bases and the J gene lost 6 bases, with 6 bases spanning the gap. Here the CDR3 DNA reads TGCGCCAGCAGCCAAGAGTATTTTCAGCCCCAGCATTTT. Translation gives CASSQEYFQPQHF.

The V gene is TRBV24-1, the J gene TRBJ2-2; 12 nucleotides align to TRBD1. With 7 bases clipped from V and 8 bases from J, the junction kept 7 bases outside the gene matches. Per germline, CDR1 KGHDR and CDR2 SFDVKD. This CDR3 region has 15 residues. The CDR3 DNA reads TGTGCCACCAGCAGGGACAGGGGGCGCGAAGGGGAGCTGTTTTTT. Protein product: CATSRDRGREGELFF.

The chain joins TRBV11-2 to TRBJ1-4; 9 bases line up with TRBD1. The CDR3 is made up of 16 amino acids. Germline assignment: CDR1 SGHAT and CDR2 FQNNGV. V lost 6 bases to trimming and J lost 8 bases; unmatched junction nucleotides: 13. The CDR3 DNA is TGTGCCAGCAGAGATATACAGGGGGCGGATTGGGAAAAACTGTTTTTT. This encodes CASRDIQGADWEKLFF.

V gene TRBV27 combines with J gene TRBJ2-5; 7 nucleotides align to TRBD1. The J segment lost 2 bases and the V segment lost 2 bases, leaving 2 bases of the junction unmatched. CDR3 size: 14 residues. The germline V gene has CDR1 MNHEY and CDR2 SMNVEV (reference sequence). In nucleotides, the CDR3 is TGTGCCAGCAGTTTACTGGGACAGCAAGAGACCCAGTACTTC. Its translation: CASSLLGQQETQYF.

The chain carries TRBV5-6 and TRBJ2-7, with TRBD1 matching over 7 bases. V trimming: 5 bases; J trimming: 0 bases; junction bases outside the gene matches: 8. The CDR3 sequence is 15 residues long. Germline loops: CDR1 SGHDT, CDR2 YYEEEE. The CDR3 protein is CASSQKPGGSYEQYF. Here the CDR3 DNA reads TGTGCCAGCAGTCAAAAGCCAGGGGGCTCCTACGAGCAGTACTTC.

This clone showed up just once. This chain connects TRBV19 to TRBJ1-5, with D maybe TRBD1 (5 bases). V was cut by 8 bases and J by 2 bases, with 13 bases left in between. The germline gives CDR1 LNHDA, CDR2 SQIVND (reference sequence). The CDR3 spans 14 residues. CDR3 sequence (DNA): TGTGCCAGTGGTACTGACAGCCGCAATCAGCCCCAGCATTTT. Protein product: CASGTDSRNQPQHF.

The CDR3 protein is CASSDPIQDRARYSNHHQHF. For the CDR3, the DNA is TGTGCCAGCAGTGACCCAATCCAGGACAGGGCGAGATATAGCAATCACCACCAGCATTTT. The chain recombines TRBV6-4 with TRBJ1-5, with 8 bases fitting TRBD1. The V gene end was trimmed by 2 bases and the J gene end by 12 bases; junction bases not matched to a gene: 27. CDR1 and CDR2 from the germline V gene are MRHNA and SNTAGT. The CDR3 runs 20 residues.

CDR3 sequence reads: CAVGTRYEQYF. The DNA for the CDR3 is TGTGCCGTGGGCACCCGCTACGAGCAGTACTTC. The chain is built from TRBV5-4 and TRBJ2-7, with unresolved D. Trimming took 10 bases from V and 3 from J, leaving 11 bases between them. Germline V CDR1 and CDR2: SGHNT, YYREEE (reference sequence). This CDR3 is 11 amino acids long.

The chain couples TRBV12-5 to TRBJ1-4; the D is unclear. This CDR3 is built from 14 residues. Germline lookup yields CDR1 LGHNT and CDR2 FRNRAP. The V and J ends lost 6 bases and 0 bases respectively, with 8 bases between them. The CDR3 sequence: CASGLYPTNEKLFF. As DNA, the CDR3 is TGTGCTAGTGGCCTGTATCCAACTAATGAAAAACTGTTTTTT.

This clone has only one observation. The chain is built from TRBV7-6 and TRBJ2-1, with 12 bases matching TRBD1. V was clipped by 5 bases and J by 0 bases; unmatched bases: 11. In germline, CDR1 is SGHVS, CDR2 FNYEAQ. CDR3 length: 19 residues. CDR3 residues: CASSPYRDRGLRSYNEQFF. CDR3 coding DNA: TGTGCCAGCAGCCCATACCGGGACAGGGGGCTCCGCTCCTACAATGAGCAGTTCTTC. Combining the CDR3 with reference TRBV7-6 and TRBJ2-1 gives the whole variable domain GAGVSQSPRYKVTKRGQDVALRCDPISGHVSLYWYRQALGQGPEFLTYFNYEAQQDKSGLPNDRFSAERPEGSISTLTIQRTEQRDSAMYRCASSPYRDRGLRSYNEQFFGPGTRLTVL.

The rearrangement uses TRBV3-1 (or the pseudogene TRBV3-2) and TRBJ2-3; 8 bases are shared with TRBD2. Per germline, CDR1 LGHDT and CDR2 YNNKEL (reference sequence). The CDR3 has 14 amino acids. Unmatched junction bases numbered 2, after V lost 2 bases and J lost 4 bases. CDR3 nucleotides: TGTGCCAGCAGCCAAAACGGGGGGGCAGATACGCAGTATTTT. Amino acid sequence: CASSQNGGADTQYF.

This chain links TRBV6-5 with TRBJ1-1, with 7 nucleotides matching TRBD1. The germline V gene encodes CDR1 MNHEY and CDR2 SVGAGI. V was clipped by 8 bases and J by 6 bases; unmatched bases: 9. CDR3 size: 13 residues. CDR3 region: CASRKPGGSEAFF. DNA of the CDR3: TGTGCCAGCCGAAAACCAGGGGGTTCTGAAGCTTTCTTT.

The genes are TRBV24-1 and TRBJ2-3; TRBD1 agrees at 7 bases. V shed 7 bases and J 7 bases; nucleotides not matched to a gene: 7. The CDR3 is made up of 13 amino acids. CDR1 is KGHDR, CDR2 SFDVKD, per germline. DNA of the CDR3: TGTGCCACCAGGACTACAGGGGTTAATACGCAGTATTTT. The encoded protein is CATRTTGVNTQYF.

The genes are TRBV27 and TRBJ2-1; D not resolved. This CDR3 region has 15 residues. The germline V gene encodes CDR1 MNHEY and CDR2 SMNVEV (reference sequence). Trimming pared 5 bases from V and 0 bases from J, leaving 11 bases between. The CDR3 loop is CASSPARSSYNEQFF. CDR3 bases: TGTGCCAGCAGTCCAGCGAGGAGCTCCTACAATGAGCAGTTCTTC.

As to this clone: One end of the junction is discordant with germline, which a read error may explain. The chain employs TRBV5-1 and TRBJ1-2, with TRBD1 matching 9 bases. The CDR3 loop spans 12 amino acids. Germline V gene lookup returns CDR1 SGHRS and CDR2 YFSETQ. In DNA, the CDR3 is TGCGCCAGCAGCCTTCGGGACAGGGACCATTCCTTC. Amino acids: CASSLRDRDHSF.

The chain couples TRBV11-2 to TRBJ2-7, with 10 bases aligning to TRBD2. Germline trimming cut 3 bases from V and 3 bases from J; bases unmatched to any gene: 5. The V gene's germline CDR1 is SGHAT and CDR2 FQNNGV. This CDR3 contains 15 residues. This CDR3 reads CASSFTSGMLYEQYF. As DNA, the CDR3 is TGTGCCAGCAGCTTCACTAGCGGGATGCTCTACGAGCAGTACTTC.

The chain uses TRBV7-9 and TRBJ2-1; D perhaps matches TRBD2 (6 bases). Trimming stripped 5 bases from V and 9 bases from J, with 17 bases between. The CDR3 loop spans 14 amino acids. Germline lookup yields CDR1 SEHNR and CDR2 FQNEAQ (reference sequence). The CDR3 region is CASSPGSGGIEQFF. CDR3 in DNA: TGTGCCAGCAGCCCCGGGTCCGGAGGGATTGAGCAGTTCTTC.

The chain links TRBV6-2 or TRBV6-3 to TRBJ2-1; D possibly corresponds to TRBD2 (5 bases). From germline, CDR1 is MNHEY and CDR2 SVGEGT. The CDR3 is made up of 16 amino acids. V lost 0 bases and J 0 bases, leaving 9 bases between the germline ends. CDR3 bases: TGTGCCAGCAGTTACTCGATACGGGACTCCTACAATGAGCAGTTCTTC. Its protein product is CASSYSIRDSYNEQFF.

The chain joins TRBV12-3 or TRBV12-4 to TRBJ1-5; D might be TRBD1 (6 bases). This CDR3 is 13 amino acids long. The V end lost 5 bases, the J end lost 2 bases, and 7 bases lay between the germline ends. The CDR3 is CASSGTRNQPQHF. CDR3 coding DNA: TGTGCCAGCAGTGGGACACGCAATCAGCCCCAGCATTTT.

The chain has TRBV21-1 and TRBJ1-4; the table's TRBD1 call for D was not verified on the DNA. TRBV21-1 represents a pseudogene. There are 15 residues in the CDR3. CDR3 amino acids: CASSIPGQPNEKLFF. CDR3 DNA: TGTGCCAGCAGCATTCCGGGACAGCCGAATGAAAAACTGTTTTTT.